This T cell receptor beta chain derives from a study of T cells in Graves' hyperthyroidism and ophthalmopathy. TCR beta CDR3 regions were amplified from RNA transcripts. The HTBI set primed first-round TCR CDR3 RT-PCR. MiXCR, run by TCRdb on the multiplex PCR reads, gives a single entry per CDR3 protein. Here the sample spans about 500,000 distinct CDR3 sequences, about 16% being singletons. Germline V CDR1 and CDR2: LGHDT, YNNKEL (reference sequence). V lost 4 bases and J 4 bases, leaving 17 bases between the germline ends. There are 16 residues in the CDR3. Many counts were recorded for this clonotype.

The receptor was isolated from a woman aged 30 to 39 with Graves' ophthalmopathy. Sample: blood. The chain employs TRBV3-1 and TRBJ2-1, with D tentatively TRBD2 (5 bases). In nucleotides, the CDR3 is TGTGCCAGCAGCCGTCGGCAGGCTAGCAGATACAATGAGCAGTTCTTC. Its translation: CASSRRQASRYNEQFF.